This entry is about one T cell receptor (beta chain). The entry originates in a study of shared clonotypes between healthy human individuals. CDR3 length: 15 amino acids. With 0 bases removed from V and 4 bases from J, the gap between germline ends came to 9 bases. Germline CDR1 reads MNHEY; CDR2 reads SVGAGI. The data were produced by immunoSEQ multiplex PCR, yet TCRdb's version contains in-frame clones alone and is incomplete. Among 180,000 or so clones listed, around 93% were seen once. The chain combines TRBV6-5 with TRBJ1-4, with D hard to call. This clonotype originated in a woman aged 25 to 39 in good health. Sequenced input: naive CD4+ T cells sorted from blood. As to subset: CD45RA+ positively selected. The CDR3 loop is CASSYSRQSNEKLFF. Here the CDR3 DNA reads TGTGCCAGCAGTTACTCAAGGCAGAGTAATGAAAAACTGTTTTTT.